The next 10 T cell receptor beta chains were all read from a single sample in a study of T-cell memory formation after mild COVID-19. TCRdb itself ran the 5' RACE reads through MiXCR, one entry per CDR3 protein. Among about 260,000 distinct CDR3 sequences listed, approximately 8% were seen once. What was sequenced was PBMCs or a T cell subset sorted from them (not recorded which). These receptor sequences come from a man aged 18 to 30 who had mild COVID-19 (a few samples of this study predate the infection). Cell type and time point are not known.

This clonotype came up a few times. The V call is TRBV4-2, the J call TRBJ1-3, with D possibly TRBD1 on 6 matching bases. The CDR3 has 16 amino acids. V was pared by 2 bases and J by 2 bases, with 13 bases between. Germline V lookup: CDR1 LGHNA, CDR2 YNFKEQ. The CDR3 region is CASSQQNRATGNTIYF. The CDR3 coding sequence is TGTGCCAGCAGCCAACAAAACAGGGCCACTGGAAACACCATATATTTT.

This chain joins TRBV12-3 or TRBV12-4 and TRBJ1-5, with 8 bases identical to TRBD1. The ends lost 6 bases at V and 5 bases at J; junction bases unmatched: 6. The CDR3 spans 14 residues. The CDR3 loop is CASSPGGFDQPQHF. As DNA, the CDR3 is TGTGCCAGCAGCCCAGGGGGCTTCGATCAGCCCCAGCATTTT.

The chain recombines TRBV2 with TRBJ2-7; possible D gene TRBD1, 5 bases. There are 14 residues in the CDR3. V dropped 6 bases and J dropped 0 bases, with 12 bases sitting between them. CDR1 is SNHLY and CDR2 is FYNNEI in the germline V gene. The CDR3 nucleotides are TGTGCCAGCAGGGACGCAGGGCTCTCCTACGAGCAGTACTTC. Protein sequence: CASRDAGLSYEQYF.

The chain joins TRBV30 to TRBJ2-5; 7 nucleotides align to TRBD1. CDR1 is GTSNPN and CDR2 is SVGIG in the germline V gene (reference sequence). The V gene end was trimmed by 2 bases and the J gene end by 4 bases; junction bases not matched to a gene: 4. This CDR3 spans 13 amino acids. The CDR3 loop reads CAWSKKGAETQYF. CDR3 DNA: TGTGCCTGGAGTAAAAAGGGGGCAGAGACCCAGTACTTC.

The genes are TRBV15 and TRBJ2-3; 8 bases are a match to TRBD2. The CDR3 is 18 residues long. Germline-derived CDR1 and CDR2 are LNHNV and YYDKDF (reference sequence). J was trimmed by 0 bases and V by 3 bases; bases with no gene match: 11. The CDR3 spells CATSRTTRRGGSTDTQYF. Written as DNA, the CDR3 is TGTGCCACCAGCAGGACCACCCGTCGGGGGGGGAGCACAGATACGCAGTATTTT.

The V gene is TRBV12-3 or TRBV12-4, the J gene TRBJ2-3; the match to TRBD2 covers 10 bases. Trimming removed 3 bases from V and 5 bases from J; junction bases left unmatched: 14. The CDR3 has 18 amino acids. CDR3: CASSFLSGGAGLRDTQYF. CDR3 in DNA: TGTGCCAGCAGTTTTTTGAGCGGGGGGGCCGGTTTGAGAGATACGCAGTATTTT.

The chain recombines TRBV6-2 or TRBV6-3 with TRBJ2-7; 9 bases fit TRBD1. This CDR3 region has 13 residues. J gave up 1 base and V 7 bases, and 2 bases lay outside the gene matches. Germline CDR1 is MNHEY and CDR2 is SVGEGT. The CDR3 DNA reads as TGTGCCAGCATGGGGACAGGGTCCTACGAGCAGTACTTC. It specifies CASMGTGSYEQYF.

This clonotype was detected ten times or more. The chain uses TRBV7-9 and TRBJ2-1, with 9 positions matching TRBD2. The CDR3 extends over 16 amino acids. V was pared by 1 base and J by 4 bases, with 5 bases of the junction left unmatched. Germline V gene data show CDR1 as SEHNR and CDR2 as FQNEAQ (reference sequence). The CDR3 spells CASSLVIAGVYNEQFF. DNA for the CDR3: TGTGCCAGCAGCTTAGTAATAGCGGGGGTGTACAATGAGCAGTTCTTC.

This clonotype was found a few times. V gene TRBV5-5 combines with J gene TRBJ2-1; 7 bases align to TRBD2. CDR3 length: 15 amino acids. V shed 0 bases and J 9 bases; nucleotides not matched to a gene: 9. Germline V CDR1 and CDR2: SGHKS, YYEKEE (reference sequence). CDR3 DNA sequence: TGTGCCAGCAGCTTGGGCCGGAGCGGGGTGGCTGAGCAGTTCTTC. Translated: CASSLGRSGVAEQFF.

This clonotype was observed at least ten times. In nucleotides, the CDR3 is TGTGCCACCCCAGGACAGGGAGCGAACACCGGGGAGCTGTTTTTT. Encoded protein: CATPGQGANTGELFF. J is TRBJ2-2 and V is TRBV28; 8 nucleotides line up with TRBD1. V shed 10 bases and J 0 bases; nucleotides not matched to a gene: 7. CDR1 and CDR2 from the germline V gene are MDHEN and SYDVKM. This CDR3 comprises 15 residues.